This T cell receptor (beta chain) was profiled in a study of cytomegalovirus exposure and HLA in healthy donors. Overall study results and limits: Earlier findings revealed that most TCR beta V segments proved productive either about 87% or about 30% of the time. Relative to the approximately 660-donor mean, N-insertions were reportedly fewer in an Asian-associated ancestry cluster in a later analysis.

A note on this clone: Antigen unknown.

Both 60 Vbeta primers and 13 Jbeta primers went into the PCR. Sequencing used immunoSEQ multiplex PCR; TCRdb keeps in-frame clones, though not all of them. This sample has roughly 120,000 clones, with around 88% found just once. The CDR3 is 14 residues long. Per the germline V gene, CDR1 is SGHRS and CDR2 is YFSETQ. V was clipped by 3 bases and J by 3 bases; unmatched bases: 5. The specimen sequenced was PBMCs. The V gene is TRBV5-1, the J gene TRBJ1-2, with 7 positions matching TRBD1. This clonotype was obtained from a man aged 35 to 55 in good health and CMV-seronegative. CDR3 nucleotide sequence: TGCGCCAGCAGCTCGACAGGGATTGACTATGGCTACACCTTC. It specifies CASSSTGIDYGYTF.